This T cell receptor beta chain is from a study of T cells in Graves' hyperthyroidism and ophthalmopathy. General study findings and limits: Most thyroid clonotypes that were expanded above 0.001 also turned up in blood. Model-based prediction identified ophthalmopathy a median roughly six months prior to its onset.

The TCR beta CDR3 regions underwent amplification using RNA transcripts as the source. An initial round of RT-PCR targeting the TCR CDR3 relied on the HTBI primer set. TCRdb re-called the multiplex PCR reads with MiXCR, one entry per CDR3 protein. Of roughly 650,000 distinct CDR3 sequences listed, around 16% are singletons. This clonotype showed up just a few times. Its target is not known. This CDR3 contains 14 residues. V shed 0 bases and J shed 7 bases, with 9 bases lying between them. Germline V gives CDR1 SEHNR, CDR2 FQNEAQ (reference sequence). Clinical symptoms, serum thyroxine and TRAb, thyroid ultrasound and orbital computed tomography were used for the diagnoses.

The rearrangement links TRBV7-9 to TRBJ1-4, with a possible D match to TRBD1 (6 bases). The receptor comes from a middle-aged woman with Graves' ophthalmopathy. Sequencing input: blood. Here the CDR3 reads CASSLARGGEKLFF. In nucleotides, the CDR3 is TGTGCCAGCAGCTTAGCCAGGGGAGGTGAAAAACTGTTTTTT.